Presented here are 5 T cell receptor beta chains from one specimen sequenced in a study of T cell responses to AZD1222 COVID-19 vaccine. Produced via immunoSEQ multiplex PCR; TCRdb's table is partial and in-frame only. The sample holds around 78,000 clones, more than 90% seen once. Sequenced material: peripheral blood, taken on day 0 of AZD1222 vaccination. All receptors come from an adult in good health.

The chain uses TRBV7-3 and TRBJ2-1; D is unclear. CDR1 and CDR2 from the germline V gene are SGHTA and FQGTGA. The CDR3 extends over 15 amino acids. V lost 2 bases and J 0 bases, leaving 8 bases between the germline ends. Written as DNA, the CDR3 is TGTGCCAGCAGCTTACGCAGGAGCTCCTACAATGAGCAGTTCTTC. Its protein is CASSLRRSSYNEQFF.

V is TRBV16 and J is TRBJ1-3; maybe TRBD1 (5 bases). This CDR3 spans 14 amino acids. Germline-derived CDR1 and CDR2 are KGHSY and FQNENV. V lost 4 bases and J lost 4, with 11 bases in between. The CDR3 sequence is CASSLGTVGNTIYF. The CDR3 DNA reads TGTGCCAGCAGCCTCGGGACGGTAGGAAACACCATATATTTT.

The CDR3 DNA follows: TGTGCCAGCAAACAGGGGATCTATGGCTACACCTTC. This gives the protein CASKQGIYGYTF. The chain is built from TRBV10-3 and TRBJ1-2, with TRBD1 identical over 7 bases. The germline V gene has CDR1 ENHRY and CDR2 SYGVKD. After removal of 10 bases from V and 4 bases from J, the junction contained 6 bases not matched to a gene. The CDR3 runs to 12 residues.

This sequence joins TRBV6-2 or TRBV6-3 and TRBJ2-1, with D possibly being TRBD1 or TRBD2 (5 bases each). Germline V CDR1 and CDR2: MNHEY, SVGEGT. Trimming shortened V by 6 bases and J by 5 bases, and 14 bases separated the two germline ends. The CDR3 consists of 14 residues. DNA of the CDR3: TGTGCCAGCAGCGACCGGGACGGAAACAATGAGCAGTTCTTC. Translating it yields CASSDRDGNNEQFF.

This clone was seen just once. V usage is TRBV6-5 and J usage is TRBJ1-1; D unresolved. The CDR3 has 15 amino acids. The V end lost 6 bases, the J end lost 5 bases, and 19 bases lay between the germline ends. CDR1 and CDR2 from the germline V gene are MNHEY and SVGAGI. Written as DNA, the CDR3 is TGTGCCAGCAGCCCCTTTTCCGGGAGCTGGACTGAAGCTTTCTTT. Its translation is CASSPFSGSWTEAFF.